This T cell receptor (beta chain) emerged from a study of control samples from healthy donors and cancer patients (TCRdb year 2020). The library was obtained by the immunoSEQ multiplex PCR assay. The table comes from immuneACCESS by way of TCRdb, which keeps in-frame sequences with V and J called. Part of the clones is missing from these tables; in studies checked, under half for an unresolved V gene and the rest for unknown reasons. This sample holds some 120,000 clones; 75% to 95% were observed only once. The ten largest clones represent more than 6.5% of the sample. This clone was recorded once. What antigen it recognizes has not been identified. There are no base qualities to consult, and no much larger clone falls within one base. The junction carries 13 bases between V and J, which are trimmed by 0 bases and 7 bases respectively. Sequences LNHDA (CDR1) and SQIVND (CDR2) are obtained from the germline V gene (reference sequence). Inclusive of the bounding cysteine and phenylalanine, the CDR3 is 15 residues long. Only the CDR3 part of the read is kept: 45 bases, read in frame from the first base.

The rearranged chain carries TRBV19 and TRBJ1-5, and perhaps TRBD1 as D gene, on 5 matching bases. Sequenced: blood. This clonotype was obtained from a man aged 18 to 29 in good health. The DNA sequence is TGTGCCAGTAGTATAGATCTGGGGACCGGCCAGCCCCAGCATTTT. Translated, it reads CASSIDLGTGQPQHF.